These 20 T cell receptor beta chains were all obtained from the same sample, sequenced in a study of neurological immune-mediated disorders (dated by TCRdb to about 2019). Libraries were prepared through 5' RACE. Sequencing relied on an Illumina HiSeq 2500. The public reads were reprocessed in TCRdb via fastp at Q25 and MiXCR, keeping in-frame beta chains. Rows are combined by CDR3 protein, so each entry shows the most common genes and DNA. For this sample the table gives approximately 90,000 distinct CDR3 sequences, of which 3% to 4.5% were detected only once. The ten largest clones add up to 5% to 6.5% of the sample. Material: PBMCs. The receptors originated from a woman younger than 30 with multiple sclerosis.

This clonotype was recorded many times. The CDR3 loop is CSVARRLNTEAFF. CDR3 in DNA: TGCAGCGTTGCTCGCAGGCTGAACACTGAAGCTTTCTTT. J is TRBJ1-1 and V is TRBV29-1; D is uncertain. CDR3 length: 13 amino acids. Trimming shortened V by 4 bases and J by 0 bases, and 9 bases separated the two germline ends. The germline CDR1 and CDR2 sequences are SQVTM and ANQGSEA.

At least ten counts were recorded for this clonotype. V usage is TRBV12-3 or TRBV12-4 and J usage is TRBJ1-1, with D uncertain. CDR3 size: 14 residues. V was clipped by 8 bases and J by 2 bases, with 15 bases between them. DNA for the CDR3: TGTGCCAGCCGATTCCCGGGCCTTAACACTGAAGCTTTCTTT. Protein: CASRFPGLNTEAFF.

This clonotype has a count of ten or more. The V and J genes are TRBV30 and TRBJ2-7, with TRBD1 as a possible D gene (6 bases). The germline V gene has CDR1 GTSNPN and CDR2 SVGIG (reference sequence). V lost 0 bases and J lost 5, with 8 bases in between. The CDR3 has 12 amino acids. Written as DNA, the CDR3 is TGTGCCTGGAGTGTACCAGGGGACGAGCAGTACTTC. This sequence encodes CAWSVPGDEQYF.

Ten or more counts support this clonotype. The chain combines TRBV20-1 with TRBJ2-3; TRBD2 might be the D (7 bases). The CDR3 consists of 13 residues. V was cut by 3 bases and J by 6 bases, with 13 bases left in between. Germline CDR1 is DFQATT and CDR2 is SNEGSKA (reference sequence). The CDR3, as DNA: TGCAGTGCTAGGGGAGGGGGGCTGGATACGCAGTATTTT. Translation gives CSARGGGLDTQYF.

This clonotype occurred many times. J is TRBJ2-2 and V is TRBV27, with TRBD1 matching over 7 bases. The CDR3 spans 14 residues. V was clipped by 5 bases and J by 7 bases; unmatched bases: 7. CDR1 and CDR2 from the germline V gene are MNHEY and SMNVEV (reference sequence). The CDR3, as DNA: TGTGCCAGCAGTCGCCGGACAGGCCTCGGGGAGCTGTTTTTT. Its protein is CASSRRTGLGELFF.

At least ten counts were recorded for this clonotype. A read error may account for a junction end that differs from germline. The gene calls are TRBV20-1 and TRBJ2-3; D may be TRBD2 (5 bases). The V gene's germline CDR1 is DFQATT and CDR2 SNEGSKA (reference sequence). This CDR3 region has 13 residues. In DNA form, the CDR3 reads TGCAGTGCTCCACCTTCTAGCAGAGATACGCAGTATTTT. This gives the protein CSAPPSSRDTQYF.

This clonotype has at least ten counts. V is TRBV7-9 and J is TRBJ2-2, with TRBD1 as a possible D gene (5 bases). Germline V gene lookup returns CDR1 SEHNR and CDR2 FQNEAQ (reference sequence). CDR3 size: 16 residues. The V end was cut by 5 bases, the J end by 1 base, with 14 bases between. The DNA of the CDR3 is TGTGCCAGCAGCCGCCGAAATACAGGGAACACCGGGGAGCTGTTTTTT. Translating gives CASSRRNTGNTGELFF.

This clonotype was recorded at least ten times. The gene calls are TRBV6-2 or TRBV6-3 and TRBJ2-3, with D tentatively TRBD2 (5 bases). Germline CDR1 is MNHEY and CDR2 is SVGEGT. The CDR3 contains 14 residues. Trimming shortened V by 8 bases and J by 0 bases, and 12 bases separated the two germline ends. The CDR3 region has the DNA TGTGCCAGCCGCCAGAGCGGTAGCACAGATACGCAGTATTTT. Its protein is CASRQSGSTDTQYF.

This clonotype came up many times. The J gene is TRBJ1-5, the V gene TRBV20-1; TRBD1 is a possible D gene (6 bases). The CDR3 extends over 12 amino acids. Trimming stripped 6 bases from V and 2 bases from J, with 8 bases between. Germline V gene sequence: CDR1 DFQATT, CDR2 SNEGSKA (reference sequence). CDR3 bases: TGCAGTGCACGACAGGGCAATCAGCCCCAGCATTTT. Translation gives CSARQGNQPQHF.

This clonotype has a handful of counts. This may be a read error: a much more frequent sequence differs by one nucleotide. V and J are TRBV7-2 and TRBJ1-6, with 7 bases matching TRBD1. The CDR3 covers 14 residues. The germline V gene encodes CDR1 SGHTA and CDR2 FQGNSA. CDR3 amino acids: CASSPQGGNSPLNF. CDR3 DNA: TGTGCCAGCAGCCCCCAGGGGGGGAATTCACCCCTCAACTTT.

This clonotype came up many times. The rearrangement links TRBV5-6 to TRBJ2-3; 16 nucleotides match TRBD2. Germline V gene data show CDR1 as SGHDT and CDR2 as YYEEEE. This CDR3 is 19 amino acids long. The V and J ends lost 3 bases and 1 base, in that order; junction bases with no gene match: 8. The DNA for the CDR3 is TGTGCCAGCAGCTCCAAGGGACTAGCGGGAGGGCCTGGCACAGATACGCAGTATTTT. Its protein is CASSSKGLAGGPGTDTQYF.

This clonotype was recorded at least ten times. The DNA for the CDR3 is TGCAGTGCTCCGGGGAGGGGCAACATTCAGTACTTC. Encoded protein: CSAPGRGNIQYF. The chain recombines TRBV20-1 with TRBJ2-4, with TRBD2 identical over 7 bases. Germline CDR1 is DFQATT and CDR2 is SNEGSKA (reference sequence). The CDR3 is 12 amino acids. J gave up 7 bases and V 5 bases, and 5 bases lay outside the gene matches.

This clonotype was detected a few times. With a much larger clone just one base away, this may be a read error. The J gene is TRBJ2-5, the V gene TRBV12-3 or TRBV12-4; 7 positions match TRBD2. This CDR3 region has 12 residues. The CDR3 nucleotides are TGTGCCAGCAGTGGACTAGGCGAGAACCAGTACTTC. Translation gives CASSGLGENQYF.

Of note for this clonotype: A clone one base away is much larger, so this may be a read error. The genes are TRBV6-6 and TRBJ1-5; the D is unclear. The CDR3 sequence is 14 residues long. CDR1 and CDR2 from the germline V gene are MNHNY and SVGAGI (reference sequence). The CDR3 bases are TGTGCCAGCAGACAAGGACCGGATAATCAGCACCAGCATTTT. The encoded protein is CASRQGPDNQHQHF.

This clonotype came up a few times. This rearrangement joins TRBV7-3 to TRBJ2-7, with a possible D match to TRBD2 (5 bases). V was pared by 0 bases and J by 4 bases, with 19 bases between. Looked up from germline, CDR1 is SGHTA and CDR2 is FQGTGA. The CDR3 totals 17 residues. The CDR3 sequence: CASSLTEAARQSYEQYF. CDR3 coding DNA: TGTGCCAGCAGCTTAACAGAAGCGGCTCGCCAGTCGTACGAGCAGTACTTC.

This clonotype was counted at least ten times. The chain uses TRBV9 and TRBJ2-2, with D possibly matching TRBD1 (5 bases). The V gene's germline CDR1 is SGDLS and CDR2 YYNGEE. V was trimmed by 3 bases and J by 4 bases, leaving 10 bases between them. The CDR3 is made up of 14 amino acids. As DNA, the CDR3 is TGTGCCAGCAGCGAACGACAGATCACCGGGGAGCTGTTTTTT. Translated: CASSERQITGELFF.

This clonotype came up many times. The V call is TRBV5-1, the J call TRBJ1-4; no definite D call. Trimming took 7 bases from V and 7 from J, leaving 17 bases between them. Germline assignment: CDR1 SGHRS and CDR2 YFSETQ. The CDR3 has 14 amino acids. The CDR3 here is CASQESPAGEKLFF. The DNA for the CDR3 is TGCGCCAGCCAAGAGTCCCCGGCGGGTGAAAAACTGTTTTTT.

This clonotype was seen many times. The V call is TRBV20-1, the J call TRBJ2-3; weak D call: TRBD1 (5 bases). The germline V gene encodes CDR1 DFQATT and CDR2 SNEGSKA (reference sequence). The CDR3 extends over 15 amino acids. Trimming took 3 bases from V and 0 from J, leaving 13 bases between them. The CDR3 DNA is TGCAGTGCTAGTCTCCAGGGTAGGAGCACAGATACGCAGTATTTT. Amino acid sequence: CSASLQGRSTDTQYF.

In its sample, this clonotype was seen many times. The rearrangement links TRBV7-6 to TRBJ1-4; no clear D gene. CDR1 and CDR2 (germline): SGHVS, FNYEAQ. The CDR3 sequence is 11 residues long. V was shortened by 5 bases and J by 7 bases, with 5 bases between the two germline ends. CDR3 protein: CASSISEKLFF. In nucleotides, the CDR3 is TGTGCCAGCAGCATATCTGAAAAACTGTTTTTT.

The gene calls are TRBV19 and TRBJ1-5, with 7 bases aligning to TRBD1. CDR3 length: 15 residues. J lost 0 bases, V lost 6 bases, and 5 bases had no gene match. The V gene's germline CDR1 is LNHDA and CDR2 SQIVND (reference sequence). The CDR3: CASSKGQVSNQPQHF. The CDR3 region has the DNA TGTGCCAGTAGCAAAGGACAGGTTAGCAATCAGCCCCAGCATTTT. The full variable domain, with the rest looked up from reference TRBV19 and TRBJ1-5, is DGGITQSPKYLFRKEGQNVTLSCEQNLNHDAMYWYRQDPGQGLRLIYYSQIVNDFQKGDIAEGYSVSREKKESFPLTVTSAQKNPTAFYLCASSKGQVSNQPQHFGDGTRLSIL.